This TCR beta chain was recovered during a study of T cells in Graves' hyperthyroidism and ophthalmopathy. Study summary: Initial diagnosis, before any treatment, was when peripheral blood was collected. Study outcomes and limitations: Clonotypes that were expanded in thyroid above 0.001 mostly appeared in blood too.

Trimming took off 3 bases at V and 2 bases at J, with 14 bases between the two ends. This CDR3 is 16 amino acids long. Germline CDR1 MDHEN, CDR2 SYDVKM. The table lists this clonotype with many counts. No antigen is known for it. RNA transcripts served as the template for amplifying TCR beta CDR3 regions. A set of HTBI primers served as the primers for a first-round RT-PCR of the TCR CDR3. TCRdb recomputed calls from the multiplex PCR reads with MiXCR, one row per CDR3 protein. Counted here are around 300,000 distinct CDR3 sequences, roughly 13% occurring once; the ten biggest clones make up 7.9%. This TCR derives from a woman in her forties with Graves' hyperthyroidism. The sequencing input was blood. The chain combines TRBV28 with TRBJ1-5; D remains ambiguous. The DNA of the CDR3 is TGTGCCAGCAGTTTGCCTACATCGGAGGGCAATCAGCCCCAGCATTTT. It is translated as CASSLPTSEGNQPQHF.